A selection of T cell receptor beta chains follows, all from one sample in a study of T cell repertoires in cytomegalovirus infection. Via MiXCR, TCRdb re-called the reads, giving one row per CDR3 protein. The sample includes some 220,000 distinct CDR3 sequences, 9% to 15% of them seen just once. Input material: PBMCs. Receptors were obtained from a human donor in good health (CMV status not recorded). Some clones in this sample may be carry-over from other donors' samples. Each CDR3 is given with its conserved first and last residue. D genes are given only for firm matches. Not all rows give a size; the values are once, few, many and, for expanded clones, a class.

>TRBV19|TRBJ1-5|TRBD1|NA
CASRSDRGMGNQPQHF
TGTGCCAGTAGGTCGGACAGGGGAATGGGCAATCAGCCCCAGCATTTT
>TRBV29-1|TRBJ2-6|NA|many
CSVTVSGANVLTF
TGCAGCGTGACGGTCTCTGGGGCCAACGTCCTGACTTTC
>TRBV7-2|TRBJ1-5|NA|many
CASSSRVDQPQHF
TGTGCCAGCAGCTCTCGGGTCGATCAGCCCCAGCATTTT
>TRBV19|TRBJ1-5|NA|NA
CASSIGDSNQPQHF
TGTGCCAGTAGTATAGGGGACAGCAATCAGCCCCAGCATTTT
>TRBV7-9|TRBJ1-6|NA|few
CASSLGLGNSPLHF
TGTGCCAGCAGCTTAGGGCTGGGCAATTCACCCCTCCACTTT
>TRBV12-3/TRBV12-4|TRBJ2-2|TRBD2|NA
CASSPRLAGEITGELFF
TGTGCCAGCAGCCCTCGACTAGCGGGAGAGATCACCGGGGAGCTGTTTTTT
>TRBV9|TRBJ2-5|NA|NA
CASTPRGDSGETQYF
TGTGCCAGCACCCCCAGGGGGGATAGCGGAGAGACCCAGTACTTC
>TRBV29-1|TRBJ1-4|NA|few
CSATAGGTNEKLFF
TGCAGCGCTACCGCCGGCGGAACTAATGAAAAACTGTTTTTT
>TRBV5-1|TRBJ2-2|NA|few
CASSRSGTVNTGELFF
TGCGCCAGCAGCCGCTCCGGGACGGTGAACACCGGGGAGCTGTTTTTT
>TRBV28|TRBJ2-3|TRBD1|many
CASSLTGPDTQYF
TGTGCCAGCAGTTTGACAGGGCCAGATACGCAGTATTTT
>TRBV19|TRBJ2-1|TRBD2|NA
CASSIRPGLAGGGEQFF
TGTGCCAGTAGTATCCGGCCGGGACTAGCGGGGGGGGGTGAGCAGTTCTTC
>TRBV12-3/TRBV12-4|TRBJ2-5|NA|many
CASSLTGLPVQETQYF
TGTGCCAGCAGTTTGACCGGACTCCCGGTCCAAGAGACCCAGTACTTC
>TRBV7-3|TRBJ2-2|NA|few
CASSSTGTGELFF
TGTGCCAGCAGCTCGACAGGCACCGGGGAGCTGTTTTTT
>TRBV12-3/TRBV12-4|TRBJ1-6|TRBD1|many
CASSLGGQGNSPLHF
TGTGCCAGCAGTTTAGGGGGACAGGGGAATTCACCCCTCCACTTT
>TRBV29-1|TRBJ1-3|NA|NA
CSARTGLPGNTIYF
TGCAGCGCAAGGACGGGTCTTCCTGGAAACACCATATATTTT
>TRBV20-1|TRBJ2-1|NA|few
CSARRGAGSSYNEQFF
TGCAGTGCTAGAAGGGGGGCAGGGAGCTCCTACAATGAGCAGTTCTTC
>TRBV6-2/TRBV6-3|TRBJ2-1|TRBD2|many
CASRREGWREETNEQFF
TGTGCCAGCAGGAGGGAGGGGTGGCGGGAGGAGACGAATGAGCAGTTCTTC
>TRBV10-3|TRBJ2-1|TRBD1|few
CAISLGQGQGNEQFF
TGTGCCATCAGCCTGGGACAGGGTCAGGGTAATGAGCAGTTCTTC
>TRBV29-1|TRBJ1-1|NA|NA
CSALDRNTEAFF
TGCAGCGCGTTAGACAGGAACACTGAAGCTTTCTTT
>TRBV3-1|TRBJ2-7|NA|many
CASSQAPGFSYEQYF
TGTGCCAGCAGCCAAGCCCCGGGTTTCAGTTACGAGCAGTACTTC
>TRBV4-2|TRBJ1-2|NA|many
CASSQGVGRLEVSTYGYTF
TGTGCCAGCAGCCAAGGAGTGGGCAGGCTGGAGGTCTCTACCTATGGCTACACCTTC
>TRBV7-9|TRBJ2-5|NA|NA
CASSDIQETQYF
TGTGCCAGCAGCGATATCCAAGAGACCCAGTACTTC
>TRBV20-1|TRBJ2-3|TRBD2|NA
CSASVGRAGDTQYF
TGCAGTGCTAGTGTCGGGAGGGCTGGAGATACGCAGTATTTT
>TRBV7-8|TRBJ1-1|TRBD1|many
CASSLAPTGDAEAFF
TGTGCCAGCAGCTTAGCCCCGACAGGGGACGCTGAAGCTTTCTTT
>TRBV4-2|TRBJ2-1|TRBD2|NA
CASSQTGLAGGPSSYNEQFF
TGTGCCAGCAGCCAAACCGGGCTAGCGGGGGGGCCTAGCTCCTACAATGAGCAGTTCTTC
>TRBV4-2|TRBJ2-7|TRBD2|NA
CASSQVGRTSGRNNEQYF
TGTGCCAGCAGCCAAGTGGGGCGAACTAGCGGGAGAAATAACGAGCAGTACTTC
>TRBV6-2/TRBV6-3|TRBJ2-5|TRBD1|many
CASSGTGDRFRETQYF
TGTGCCAGCAGTGGGACAGGAGATCGGTTCCGAGAGACCCAGTACTTC
>TRBV7-2|TRBJ2-7|TRBD1|many
CASSLTGGFDEQYF
TGTGCCAGCAGCCTGACAGGGGGCTTCGACGAGCAGTACTTC
>TRBV7-2|TRBJ2-3|TRBD2|many
CASSLVAGVDTDTQYF
TGTGCCAGCAGCTTAGTTGCGGGGGTGGACACAGATACGCAGTATTTT
>TRBV29-1|TRBJ2-7|NA|few
CSVGTHDEQYF
TGCAGCGTTGGGACACATGACGAGCAGTACTTC
>TRBV19|TRBJ2-1|TRBD2|many
CASSGGLAGADEQFF
TGTGCCAGTAGTGGGGGACTAGCGGGAGCCGATGAGCAGTTCTTC
>TRBV20-1|TRBJ2-7|NA|few
CSARVQGMYEQYF
TGCAGTGCTAGAGTCCAGGGAATGTACGAGCAGTACTTC
>TRBV7-2|TRBJ2-7|NA|many
CASSFTWQTYEQYF
TGTGCCAGCAGCTTTACGTGGCAGACCTACGAGCAGTACTTC
>TRBV11-3|TRBJ2-7|NA|many
CASSSSLLVVSEQYF
TGTGCCAGCAGCTCGAGTCTCCTTGTCGTGAGCGAGCAGTACTTC
>TRBV5-1|TRBJ2-1|TRBD2|NA
CASSLGLAGLEQFF
TGCGCCAGCAGCTTAGGACTAGCGGGCTTGGAGCAGTTCTTC
>TRBV5-1|TRBJ1-1|NA|NA
CASSLITGGGGEAFF
TGCGCCAGCAGCTTGATAACCGGGGGCGGTGGTGAAGCTTTCTTT
>TRBV6-1|TRBJ1-1|NA|many
CASRVGGQPNTEAFF
TGTGCCAGCAGGGTAGGAGGACAGCCGAACACTGAAGCTTTCTTT
>TRBV5-5|TRBJ2-3|TRBD1|few
CASSFFLTGGDTDTQYF
TGTGCCAGCAGCTTTTTCCTGACAGGGGGGGATACAGATACGCAGTATTTT
>TRBV13|TRBJ1-4|NA|NA
CASSPRAPQANEKLFF
TGTGCCAGCAGCCCCCGGGCCCCCCAAGCTAATGAAAAACTGTTTTTT